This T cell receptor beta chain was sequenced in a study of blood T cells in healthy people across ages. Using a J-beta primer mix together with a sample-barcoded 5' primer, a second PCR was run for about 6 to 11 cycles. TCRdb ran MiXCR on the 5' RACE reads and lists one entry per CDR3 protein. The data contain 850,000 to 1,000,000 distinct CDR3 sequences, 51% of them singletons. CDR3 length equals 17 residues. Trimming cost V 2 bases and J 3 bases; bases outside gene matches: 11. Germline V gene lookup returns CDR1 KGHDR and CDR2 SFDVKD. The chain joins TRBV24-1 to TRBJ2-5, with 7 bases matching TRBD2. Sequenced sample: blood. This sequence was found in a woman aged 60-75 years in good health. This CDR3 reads CATSDYRSKRGKETQYF. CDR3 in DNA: TGTGCCACCAGTGATTACAGGTCCAAGCGGGGTAAAGAGACCCAGTACTTC.